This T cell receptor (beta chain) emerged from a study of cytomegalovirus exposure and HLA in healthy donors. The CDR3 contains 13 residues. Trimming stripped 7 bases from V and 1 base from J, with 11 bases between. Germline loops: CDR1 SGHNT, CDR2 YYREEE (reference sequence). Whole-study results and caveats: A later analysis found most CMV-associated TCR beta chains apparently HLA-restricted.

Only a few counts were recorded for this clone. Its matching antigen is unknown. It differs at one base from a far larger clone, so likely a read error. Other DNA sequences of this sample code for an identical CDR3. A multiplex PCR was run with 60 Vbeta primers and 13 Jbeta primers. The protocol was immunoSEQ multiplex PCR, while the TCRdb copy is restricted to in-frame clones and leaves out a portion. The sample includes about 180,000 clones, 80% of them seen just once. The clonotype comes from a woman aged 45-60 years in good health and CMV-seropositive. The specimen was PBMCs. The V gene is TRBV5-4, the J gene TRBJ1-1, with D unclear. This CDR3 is CASAPSRNTEAFF. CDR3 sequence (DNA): TGTGCCAGCGCCCCCTCCAGGAACACTGAAGCTTTCTTT.